The T cell receptor (beta chain) under discussion was sequenced for a study of cytomegalovirus exposure and HLA in healthy donors. Study-level findings and limits: As a later analysis showed, a missense DCLRE1C variant was linked to trimming of TCR beta V- and J-genes. Researchers reported in a later analysis that common viral pathogens appeared linked to several top clusters. The sole available immune exposure information was CMV serostatus. Later analysis placed DRB1 highest and HLA-C lowest in TCR association rates, which differed by HLA locus.

In the PCR, 60 Vbeta and 13 Jbeta primers were used. Generated by immunoSEQ multiplex PCR, the TCRdb table keeps only in-frame clones and is missing some. The data show 100,000 to 150,000 clones, around four fifths seen once. A note on this clone: Its specificity is unknown.

V gave up 3 bases and J gave up 3 bases, with 9 bases separating them. The CDR3 is 14 amino acids. Germline CDR1 reads SGDLS; CDR2 reads YYNGEE. The receptor comes from a woman in her 40s in good health and CMV-seropositive. Sequencing used PBMCs. The rearrangement joins TRBV9 to TRBJ2-2; D not certain. In DNA form, the CDR3 reads TGTGCCAGCAGCGAAGACGGAGACACCGGGGAGCTGTTTTTT. It codes for CASSEDGDTGELFF.